This TCR beta chain was recorded in a study of Graves' ophthalmopathy and Graves' hyperthyroidism. At least ten counts were recorded for this clonotype. Ophthalmopathy-affected donors exhibited moderate-to-severe activity, CAS ≥3, NOSPECS ≥4, and duration under 3 months. Uncontrolled infections, pregnancy, lactation or other autoimmune diseases led to patient exclusion. Establishment of the diagnosis relied upon clinical symptoms, serum thyroxine, TRAb, thyroid ultrasound and orbital computed tomography. The PBMCs originated from more than 7.5 ml of fresh peripheral blood. This CDR3 has 12 residues. The V and J ends lost 6 bases and 7 bases respectively, with 9 bases between them. CDR1 is ENHRY, CDR2 SYGVKD, per germline. Using RNA transcripts, the TCR beta CDR3 regions were amplified. HTBI primers served in a first-round RT-PCR, which a second-round multiplex PCR followed. Each CDR3 protein gets one entry after TCRdb re-called the multiplex PCR reads with MiXCR. The table has around 670,000 distinct CDR3 sequences, approximately 40% seen once.

The sample was peripheral blood. The clonotype was recovered from an adult man with Graves' ophthalmopathy. The V call is TRBV10-3, the J call TRBJ2-2, with a tentative D call TRBD2 (6 bases). The CDR3 here is CAIRLASGELFF. The CDR3 bases are TGTGCCATCAGACTAGCTAGCGGGGAGCTGTTTTTT.